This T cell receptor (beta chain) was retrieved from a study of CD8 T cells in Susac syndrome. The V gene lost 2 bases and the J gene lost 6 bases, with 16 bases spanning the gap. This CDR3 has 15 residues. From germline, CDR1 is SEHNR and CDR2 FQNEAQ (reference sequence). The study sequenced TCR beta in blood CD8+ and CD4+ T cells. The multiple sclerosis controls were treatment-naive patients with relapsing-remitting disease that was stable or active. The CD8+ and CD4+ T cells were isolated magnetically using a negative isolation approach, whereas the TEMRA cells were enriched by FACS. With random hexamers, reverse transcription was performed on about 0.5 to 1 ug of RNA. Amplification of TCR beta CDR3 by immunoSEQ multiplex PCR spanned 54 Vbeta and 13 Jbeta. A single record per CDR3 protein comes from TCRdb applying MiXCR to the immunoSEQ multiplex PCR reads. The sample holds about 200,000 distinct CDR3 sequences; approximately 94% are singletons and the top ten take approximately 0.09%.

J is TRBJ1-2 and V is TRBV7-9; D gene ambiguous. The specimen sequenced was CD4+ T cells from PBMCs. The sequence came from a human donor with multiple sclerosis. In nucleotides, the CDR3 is TGTGCCAGCAGCTTACCAGGAGGCGCTTCTAATGGCTACACCTTC. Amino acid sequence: CASSLPGGASNGYTF.